The next 19 T cell receptor beta chains were all read from a single sample in a study of blood T cell repertoires in COVID-19. The method was immunoSEQ multiplex PCR; TCRdb's version includes in-frame clones alone and lacks a portion of them. The sample includes approximately 270,000 clones, about 80% of them seen just once. Sequenced sample: peripheral blood. The receptors derive from an elderly man with acute or convalescent COVID-19.

This sequence joins TRBV27 and TRBJ2-7, with TRBD2 matching 9 bases. CDR3 length: 14 residues. CDR1 is MNHEY, CDR2 SMNVEV, per germline (reference sequence). Losses at the gene ends were 2 bases for V and 7 bases for J; bases not matched to a gene: 6. The CDR3 loop reads CASSLLAGRNEQYF. The CDR3 DNA reads TGTGCCAGCAGTTTACTAGCGGGACGGAATGAGCAGTACTTC.

The J gene is TRBJ1-6, the V gene TRBV3-1 (or the pseudogene TRBV3-2); no clear D. The CDR3 length is 13 residues. V was trimmed by 0 bases and J by 14 bases, leaving 11 bases between them. The V gene's germline CDR1 is LGHDT and CDR2 YNNKEL (reference sequence). CDR3: CASSQDHVNTLHF. CDR3 in DNA: TGTGCCAGCAGCCAAGATCACGTCAACACCCTCCACTTT.

J is TRBJ2-7 and V is TRBV5-6, with D perhaps matching TRBD2 (5 bases). The CDR3 loop spans 13 amino acids. V shed 3 bases and J shed 5 bases, with 12 bases lying between them. Germline V gene sequence: CDR1 SGHDT, CDR2 YYEEEE. The CDR3 DNA sequence: TGTGCCAGCAGCTACGGGGATAGGCACGAGCAGTACTTC. This encodes CASSYGDRHEQYF.

The chain uses TRBV30 and TRBJ1-2; TRBD1 aligns across 8 bases. The CDR3 spans 14 residues. Per the germline V gene, CDR1 is GTSNPN and CDR2 is SVGIG (reference sequence). After removal of 1 base from V and 2 bases from J, the junction contained 3 bases not matched to a gene. CDR3 protein: CAWSAYRGNYGYTF. The DNA of the CDR3 is TGTGCCTGGAGTGCCTACAGGGGGAACTATGGCTACACCTTC.

This clone was detected once. The V and J genes are TRBV6-6 and TRBJ1-2; the match to TRBD1 covers 7 bases. Trimming cost V 7 bases and J 2 bases; bases outside gene matches: 4. Germline-derived CDR1 and CDR2 are MNHNY and SVGAGI (reference sequence). The CDR3 is made up of 13 amino acids. This chain's CDR3 is CASIEDRNYGYTF. The DNA of the CDR3 is TGTGCCAGCATCGAGGACAGGAACTATGGCTACACCTTC.

This clone was counted a single time. The genes are TRBV19 and TRBJ2-2; D perhaps matches TRBD2 (7 bases). CDR1 is LNHDA and CDR2 is SQIVND in the germline V gene (reference sequence). The V and J ends lost 3 bases and 7 bases respectively, with 21 bases between them. This CDR3 region has 17 residues. CDR3 amino acids: CASSILPGAGEVGELFF. The CDR3 nucleotides are TGTGCCAGTAGTATCCTCCCGGGGGCGGGAGAGGTCGGGGAGCTGTTTTTT.

The chain combines TRBV5-4 with TRBJ1-2; D call uncertain. Trimming took 4 bases from V and 4 from J, leaving 11 bases between them. Germline values: CDR1 SGHNT, CDR2 YYREEE (reference sequence). The CDR3 loop spans 13 amino acids. The CDR3 bases are TGTGCCAGCAGCCATGTGGGGAGCTATGGCTACACCTTC. Its translation: CASSHVGSYGYTF.

V and J are TRBV20-1 and TRBJ1-4; D is unclear. V was trimmed by 3 bases and J by 7 bases, leaving 6 bases between them. Germline V gives CDR1 DFQATT, CDR2 SNEGSKA (reference sequence). CDR3 length: 11 amino acids. In DNA, the CDR3 is TGCAGTGCTAGTTGGAGTGAAAAACTGTTTTTT. This translates into CSASWSEKLFF.

This clone was seen a handful of times. J is TRBJ1-5 and V is TRBV4-1; 11 positions agree with TRBD1. Germline V gene data show CDR1 as MGHRA and CDR2 as YSYEKL. The CDR3 has 16 residues. With 0 bases clipped from V and 6 bases from J, the junction kept 4 bases outside the gene matches. The CDR3 coding sequence is TGCGCCAGCAGCCAAGATTGGGGGACAGGGGGTCAGCCCCAGCATTTT. Translating gives CASSQDWGTGGQPQHF.

The rearrangement uses TRBV7-9 and TRBJ1-4, with 8 bases lining up with TRBD1. This CDR3 comprises 14 residues. Trimming took 5 bases from V and 8 from J; bases not matched to a gene: 7. The germline gives CDR1 SEHNR, CDR2 FQNEAQ (reference sequence). This CDR3 reads CASSMTGAGEKLFF. As DNA, the CDR3 is TGTGCCAGCAGCATGACAGGGGCCGGGGAAAAACTGTTTTTT.

The chain couples TRBV24-1 to TRBJ2-1; the match to TRBD2 covers 7 bases. The V gene end was trimmed by 9 bases and the J gene end by 10 bases; junction bases not matched to a gene: 11. The germline gives CDR1 KGHDR, CDR2 SFDVKD. The CDR3 extends over 13 amino acids. CDR3 sequence reads: CATRDYLGGEQFF. The CDR3 DNA follows: TGTGCCACCCGGGACTACCTGGGGGGGGAGCAGTTCTTC.

In this sample, this clone turned up a few times. The chain uses TRBV19 and TRBJ1-4, with D possibly matching TRBD1 (5 bases). Germline CDR1 is LNHDA and CDR2 is SQIVND (reference sequence). This CDR3 comprises 16 residues. Trimming stripped 5 bases from V and 5 bases from J, with 18 bases between. This CDR3 is CASSPQWGLINEKLFF. Here the CDR3 DNA reads TGTGCCAGTAGTCCTCAGTGGGGACTTATCAATGAAAAACTGTTTTTT.

The J gene is TRBJ1-1, the V gene TRBV7-3; 11 nucleotides line up with TRBD1. CDR3 length: 14 amino acids. The germline CDR1 and CDR2 sequences are SGHTA and FQGTGA. V shed 5 bases and J 8 bases; nucleotides not matched to a gene: 7. This chain's CDR3 is CASSPGQGVSEAFF. DNA for the CDR3: TGTGCCAGCAGCCCGGGACAGGGGGTATCCGAAGCTTTCTTT.

The V gene is TRBV6-6, the J gene TRBJ2-1, with TRBD2 matching over 10 bases. This CDR3 is built from 16 residues. Unmatched junction bases numbered 6, after V lost 3 bases and J lost 4 bases. Looked up from germline, CDR1 is MNHNY and CDR2 is SVGAGI (reference sequence). CDR3: CASSYLAGVGYNEQFF. The CDR3 DNA sequence: TGTGCCAGCAGTTATCTAGCGGGAGTCGGGTACAATGAGCAGTTCTTC.

The rearrangement joins TRBV19 to TRBJ1-6; 10 bases agree with TRBD1. Germline CDR1 LNHDA, CDR2 SQIVND (reference sequence). The CDR3 spans 16 residues. V lost 1 base and J lost 10; bases outside the gene matches: 7. The CDR3 region is CASSIGPGQGDSPLHF. CDR3 DNA: TGTGCCAGTAGTATAGGCCCCGGACAGGGGGACTCACCCCTCCACTTT.

In this sample, this clone turned up a few times. The V call is TRBV4-1, the J call TRBJ2-7, with 9 positions matching TRBD1. Germline assignment: CDR1 MGHRA and CDR2 YSYEKL. V was pared by 3 bases and J by 3 bases, with 3 bases of the junction left unmatched. The length of the CDR3 is 14 residues. The CDR3 spells CASSHLTGGYEQYF. Here the CDR3 DNA reads TGCGCCAGCAGCCACCTGACAGGGGGCTACGAGCAGTACTTC.

This clone has a single count. The chain joins TRBV6-6 to TRBJ2-7, with a possible D match to TRBD2 (5 bases). CDR3 length: 15 amino acids. In germline, CDR1 is MNHNY, CDR2 SVGAGI (reference sequence). V was trimmed by 4 bases and J by 3 bases, leaving 16 bases between them. In nucleotides, the CDR3 is TGTGCCAGCAGTTGGGAGCGCACTCGGGGCTACGAGCAGTACTTC. It translates to CASSWERTRGYEQYF.

This clone was seen only a few times. V and J are TRBV2 and TRBJ2-3, with TRBD2 matching over 12 bases. The junction had 5 bases not matched to a gene; V was cut back by 9 bases and J by 4 bases. This CDR3 region has 14 residues. CDR1 is SNHLY and CDR2 is FYNNEI in the germline V gene. DNA of the CDR3: TGTGCCAGTCTAGCGGGAGGGCCCTCAGATACGCAGTATTTT. It is translated as CASLAGGPSDTQYF.

This sequence joins TRBV27 and TRBJ2-3; D is perhaps TRBD2 (6 bases). The CDR3 has 15 amino acids. The germline CDR1 and CDR2 sequences are MNHEY and SMNVEV (reference sequence). The V end was cut by 3 bases, the J end by 0 bases, with 10 bases between. The CDR3 DNA sequence: TGTGCCAGCAGTTTCAGCGGGCCGAGCACAGATACGCAGTATTTT. Translated, it gives CASSFSGPSTDTQYF.